This T cell receptor (beta chain) was retrieved from a study of blood T cell repertoires in COVID-19. On the study more broadly: Specimens from acute and convalescent COVID-19 originated in the United States, Italy and Spain.

CDR1 and CDR2 from the germline V gene are MDHEN and SYDVKM. V lost 2 bases to trimming and J lost 6 bases, with 19 bases between them. CDR3 length: 16 residues. Original processing notes: Estimated nucleated cell counts came from reference gene primer amplification. The protocol was immunoSEQ multiplex PCR, while the TCRdb copy is restricted to in-frame clones and leaves out a portion. The V and J calls and clone size are taken from that table; D and trimming were inferred from the DNA. The table shows 90,000 to 100,000 clones, with roughly 84% occurring only once. The V call is TRBV28, the J call TRBJ1-2; D is uncertain. This receptor was taken from a man between 60 and 70 years old with acute or convalescent COVID-19. Sequenced sample: peripheral blood. The CDR3 sequence is CASSLAGGRLGDGYTF. CDR3 bases: TGTGCCAGCAGTTTAGCGGGAGGCAGGCTAGGAGATGGCTACACCTTC.